The source of this TCR beta chain is a study of radiotherapy plus CTLA-4 blockade in lung cancer. Profiling relied on immunoSEQ multiplex PCR, and the TCRdb table lists in-frame clones only, not all of them. The sample holds 80,000 to 95,000 clones, roughly 80% seen once. This clone has only one observation. This TCR derives from a human donor with non-small cell lung cancer that progressed on radiotherapy plus ipilimumab. This specimen consisted of peripheral blood, obtained from a patient treated with radiotherapy plus ipilimumab.

The CDR3 DNA sequence: TGTGCCAGCAGCTCCCCCGGGACAGATTTAGAGACCCAGTACTTC. Encoded protein: CASSSPGTDLETQYF. V and J are TRBV7-2 and TRBJ2-5; 7 bases align to TRBD1. Unmatched junction bases numbered 9, after V lost 4 bases and J lost 4 bases. The V gene's germline CDR1 is SGHTA and CDR2 FQGNSA. The CDR3 has 15 amino acids.